The 10 T cell receptor beta chains reported below all come from one sample, sequenced in a study of blood T cell repertoires in COVID-19. Repertoires were generated with immunoSEQ multiplex PCR, while TCRdb's copy carries only in-frame clones and drops some. The repertoire holds around 310,000 clones, with about nine tenths as singletons. The sample consisted of PBMCs or T cells enriched from blood (not recorded which). The receptors shown here come from a middle-aged woman who had recovered from COVID-19.

The chain joins TRBV3-1 (or the pseudogene TRBV3-2) to TRBJ2-3; D possibly corresponds to TRBD2 (5 bases). This CDR3 has 16 amino acids. Trimming shortened V by 5 bases and J by 1 base, and 16 bases separated the two germline ends. Germline V lookup: CDR1 LGHDT, CDR2 YNNKEL (reference sequence). For the CDR3, the DNA is TGTGCCAGCAGCGTGGGGAGCGGCAGACGCACAGATACGCAGTATTTT. Its translation: CASSVGSGRRTDTQYF.

This clone came up once. V gene TRBV29-1 combines with J gene TRBJ2-1; perhaps TRBD1 as D (5 bases). V lost 7 bases and J 5 bases, leaving 12 bases between the germline ends. The CDR3 is 12 residues long. Germline lookup yields CDR1 SQVTM and CDR2 ANQGSEA. Written as DNA, the CDR3 is TGCAGCGCCAGGGTGGGTCACAATGAGCAGTTCTTC. This gives the protein CSARVGHNEQFF.

This rearrangement joins TRBV7-2 to TRBJ2-6, with a weak D call TRBD1 (5 bases). The V end was cut by 0 bases, the J end by 0 bases, with 9 bases between. Germline CDR1 is SGHTA and CDR2 is FQGNSA. CDR3 length: 17 amino acids. The CDR3 loop reads CASSLAAGNSGANVLTF. CDR3 DNA: TGTGCCAGCAGCTTAGCGGCAGGGAACTCTGGGGCCAACGTCCTGACTTTC. Complete variable domain (other parts from reference TRBV7-2 and TRBJ2-6): GAGVSQSPSNKVTEKGKDVELRCDPISGHTALYWYRQSLGQGLEFLIYFQGNSAPDKSGLPSDRFSAERTGGSVSTLTIQRTQQEDSAVYLCASSLAAGNSGANVLTFGAGSRLTVL.

With respect to this clone: The sample has other DNA sequences that encode this CDR3 too. The chain joins TRBV20-1 to TRBJ2-5; D not certain. V lost 5 bases and J lost 4, with 8 bases in between. CDR1 and CDR2 from the germline V gene are DFQATT and SNEGSKA (reference sequence). The CDR3 has 11 amino acids. CDR3 in DNA: TGCAGTGCTTCCCCGGGAGAGACCCAGTACTTC. It specifies CSASPGETQYF.

A single count supports this clone. The rearrangement uses TRBV7-3 and TRBJ2-3; 9 bases map to TRBD2. Trimming cost V 2 bases and J 5 bases; bases outside gene matches: 8. Germline V gives CDR1 SGHTA, CDR2 FQGTGA. CDR3 length: 16 amino acids. The CDR3 DNA is TGTGCCAGCAGCTTATATAGCGGGGGCCCCCAAGATACGCAGTATTTT. Protein sequence: CASSLYSGGPQDTQYF.

This clone was found a few times. The chain uses TRBV6-5 and TRBJ2-7; TRBD1 might be the D (6 bases). The CDR3 runs 15 residues. Per the germline V gene, CDR1 is MNHEY and CDR2 is SVGAGI. Trimming cost V 2 bases and J 0 bases, with 11 bases left between them. In DNA form, the CDR3 reads TGTGCCAGCAGTTACGACAGGCAAAGCTCCTACGAGCAGTACTTC. As protein: CASSYDRQSSYEQYF.

This chain uses TRBV18 with TRBJ2-7; TRBD2 is a possible D gene (5 bases). Germline V gene sequence: CDR1 KGHSH, CDR2 LQKENI. There are 12 residues in the CDR3. V was cut by 2 bases and J by 6 bases, with 8 bases left in between. The CDR3 coding sequence is TGTGCCAGCTCACCATCGAGGGCCGAGCAGTACTTC. Its protein product is CASSPSRAEQYF.

The chain joins TRBV18 to TRBJ2-1, with TRBD2 identical over 8 bases. Germline assignment: CDR1 KGHSH and CDR2 LQKENI. Trimming cost V 0 bases and J 1 base; bases outside gene matches: 2. The CDR3 is made up of 16 amino acids. The CDR3 spells CASSPPLAGSYNEQFF. The CDR3 DNA reads TGTGCCAGCTCACCACCGTTAGCGGGGTCCTACAATGAGCAGTTCTTC.

The chain uses TRBV19 and TRBJ2-7; D is perhaps TRBD2 (5 bases). V was clipped by 7 bases and J by 2 bases, with 15 bases between them. The V gene's germline CDR1 is LNHDA and CDR2 SQIVND (reference sequence). CDR3 length: 14 residues. CDR3 sequence: CASTPAESPYEQYF. The CDR3 region has the DNA TGTGCCAGTACCCCAGCGGAGAGTCCCTACGAGCAGTACTTC.

This sequence joins TRBV5-4 and TRBJ2-3; TRBD1 is a possible D gene (6 bases). This CDR3 is built from 14 residues. V lost 4 bases to trimming and J lost 5 bases, with 14 bases between them. CDR1 is SGHNT, CDR2 YYREEE, per germline (reference sequence). The CDR3 DNA reads TGTGCCAGCAGCCCACCGCAGGGGAAAGATACGCAGTATTTT. Protein product: CASSPPQGKDTQYF. Based on the CDR3 plus reference TRBV5-4 and TRBJ2-3, the full variable domain is ETGVTQSPTHLIKTRGQQVTLRCSSQSGHNTVSWYQQALGQGPQFIFQYYREEENGRGNFPPRFSGLQFPNYSSELNVNALELDDSALYLCASSPPQGKDTQYFGPGTRLTVL.